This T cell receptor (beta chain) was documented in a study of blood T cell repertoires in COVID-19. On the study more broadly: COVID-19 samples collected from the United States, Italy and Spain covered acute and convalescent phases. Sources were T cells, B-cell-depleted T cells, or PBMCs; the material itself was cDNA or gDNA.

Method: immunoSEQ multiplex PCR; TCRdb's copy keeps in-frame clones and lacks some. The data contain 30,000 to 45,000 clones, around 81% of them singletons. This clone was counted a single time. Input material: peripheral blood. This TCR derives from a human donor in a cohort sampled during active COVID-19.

The CDR3 region has the DNA TGTGCCAGCAGTTACTCGAGAGATGACACAGATACGCAGTATTTT. Translation gives CASSYSRDDTDTQYF. This rearrangement joins TRBV6-5 to TRBJ2-3, with unresolved D. CDR3 size: 15 residues. Germline-derived CDR1 and CDR2 are MNHEY and SVGAGI. V lost 0 bases and J lost 2, with 9 bases in between.